The source of this TCR beta chain is a study of cytomegalovirus exposure and HLA in healthy donors. Looked up from germline, CDR1 is SGHRS and CDR2 is YFSETQ. J was trimmed by 6 bases and V by 0 bases; bases with no gene match: 1. This CDR3 contains 13 residues. With 60 Vbeta and 13 Jbeta primers, the PCR was carried out. Data came from immunoSEQ multiplex PCR; TCRdb stores just in-frame clones and leaves some out. The table lists 150,000 to 200,000 clones, around 78% of them singletons. The source of this sequence is a woman aged 40 to 50 in good health and CMV-seronegative. This chain uses TRBV5-1 with TRBJ1-1; TRBD1 matches at 8 bases. Sample: PBMCs. CDR3 in DNA: TGCGCCAGCAGCTTGGGGACAGGGTCTGAAGCTTTCTTT. Its protein is CASSLGTGSEAFF. The full variable domain, rest sourced from reference TRBV5-1 and TRBJ1-1, is KAGVTQTPRYLIKTRGQQVTLSCSPISGHRSVSWYQQTPGQGLQFLFEYFSETQRNKGNFPGRFSGRQFSNSRSEMNVSTLELGDSALYLCASSLGTGSEAFFGQGTRLTVV.